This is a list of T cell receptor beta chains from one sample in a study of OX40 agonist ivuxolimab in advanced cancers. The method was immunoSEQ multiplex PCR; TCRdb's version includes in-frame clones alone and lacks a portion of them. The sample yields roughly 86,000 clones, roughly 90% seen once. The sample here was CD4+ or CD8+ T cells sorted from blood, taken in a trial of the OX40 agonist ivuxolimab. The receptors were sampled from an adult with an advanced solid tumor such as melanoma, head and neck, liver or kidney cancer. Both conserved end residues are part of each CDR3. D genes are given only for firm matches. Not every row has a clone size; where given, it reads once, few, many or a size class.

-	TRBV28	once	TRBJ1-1	CASSLSKTGWGLVDTEAFF	TGTGCCAGCAGTTTAAGCAAAACAGGGTGGGGTTTAGTAGACACTGAAGCTTTCTTT
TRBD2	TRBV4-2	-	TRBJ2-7	CASSQELAGGSYEQYF	TGTGCCAGCAGCCAAGAACTAGCGGGAGGCTCCTACGAGCAGTACTTC
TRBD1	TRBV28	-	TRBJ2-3	CASSLGTGGINTQYF	TGTGCCAGCAGTTTAGGGACAGGGGGGATAAATACGCAGTATTTT
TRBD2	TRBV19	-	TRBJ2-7	CASKPGGGLTYEQYF	TGTGCCAGTAAGCCTGGCGGGGGGCTTACCTACGAGCAGTACTTC
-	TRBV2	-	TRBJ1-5	CASDRDQLQPQHF	TGTGCCAGTGACCGGGACCAGCTACAGCCCCAGCATTTT
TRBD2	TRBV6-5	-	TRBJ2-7	CASRPSGTYEQYF	TGTGCCAGCAGACCAAGCGGGACCTACGAGCAGTACTTC
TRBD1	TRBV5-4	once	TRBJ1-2	CASSPTGAGWGYTF	TGTGCCAGCAGCCCGACAGGGGCCGGGTGGGGCTACACCTTC
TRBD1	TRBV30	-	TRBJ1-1	CAWDRGNTEAFF	TGTGCCTGGGACAGGGGGAACACTGAAGCTTTCTTT
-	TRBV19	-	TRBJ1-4	CASRNSATNEKLFF	TGTGCCAGTAGAAACAGCGCCACTAATGAAAAACTGTTTTTT
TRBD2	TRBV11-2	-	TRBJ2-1	CASSLDMGLVYNEQFF	TGTGCCAGCAGCTTAGATATGGGACTAGTGTACAATGAGCAGTTCTTC
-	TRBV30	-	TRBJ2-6	CAWSLGGANVLTF	TGTGCCTGGAGTCTGGGTGGGGCCAACGTCCTGACTTTC
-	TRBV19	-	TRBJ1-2	CASSDHPRNYGYTF	TGTGCCAGTAGCGACCATCCTCGTAACTATGGCTACACCTTC
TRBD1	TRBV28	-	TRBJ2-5	CASSITGGVETQYF	TGTGCCAGCAGTATAACAGGGGGCGTTGAGACCCAGTACTTC
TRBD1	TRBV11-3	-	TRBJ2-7	CASSLDVWGTGGSYEQYF	TGTGCCAGCAGCTTAGATGTCTGGGGGACAGGGGGCTCCTACGAGCAGTACTTC
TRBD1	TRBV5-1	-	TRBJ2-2	CASSRGQENTGELFF	TGCGCCAGCAGCCGCGGACAGGAAAACACCGGGGAGCTGTTTTTT
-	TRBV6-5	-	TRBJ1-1	CASSYSRENTEAFF	TGTGCCAGCAGTTACTCGAGGGAGAACACTGAAGCTTTCTTT
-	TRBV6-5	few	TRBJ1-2	CASSYSTGRGGYTF	TGTGCCAGCAGTTACTCGACCGGCCGGGGGGGCTACACCTTC
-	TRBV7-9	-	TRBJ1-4	CASSPFGAEEKLFF	TGTGCCAGCAGCCCATTTGGGGCCGAAGAAAAACTGTTTTTT
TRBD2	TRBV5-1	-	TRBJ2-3	CASSFTSGIYTDTQYF	TGCGCCAGCAGCTTTACTAGCGGGATTTACACAGATACGCAGTATTTT
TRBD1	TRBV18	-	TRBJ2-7	CASSPPGQGYEQYF	TGTGCCAGCTCACCACCGGGACAGGGCTACGAGCAGTACTTC
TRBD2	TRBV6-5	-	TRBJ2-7	CASSQGLAGGEQYF	TGTGCCAGCAGTCAAGGACTAGCGGGAGGTGAGCAGTACTTC
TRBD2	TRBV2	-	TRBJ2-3	CASIRSGGTDTQYF	TGTGCCAGCATCCGAAGCGGGGGCACAGATACGCAGTATTTT
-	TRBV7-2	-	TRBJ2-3	CASSLVRGGFAGSADTQYF	TGTGCCAGCAGCTTAGTCCGAGGGGGTTTCGCAGGCTCCGCAGATACGCAGTATTTT
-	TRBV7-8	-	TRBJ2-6	CASRPRWAESPRSGANVLTF	TGTGCCAGCAGACCACGGTGGGCCGAATCCCCCCGCTCTGGGGCCAACGTCCTGACTTTC
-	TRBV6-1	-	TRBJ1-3	CASSEQGRSWNTIYF	TGTGCCAGCAGTGAACAGGGTCGATCTTGGAACACCATATATTTT
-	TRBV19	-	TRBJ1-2	CASSILLDSYGYTF	TGTGCCAGTAGTATCCTTCTCGACAGCTATGGCTACACCTTC
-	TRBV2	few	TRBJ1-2	CASSEEGYTF	TGTGCCAGCAGTGAGGAGGGCTACACCTTC